Following are 5 T cell receptor beta chains from one sample sequenced in a study of human T cells and chemical hapten exposure. The time point was: pre-sensitization, week 0. Specified treatment: therapeutic diphenylcyclopropenone sensitization with weekly scalp DPC. TCRdb itself ran the RACE reads through MiXCR, one entry per CDR3 protein. The top ten hold 2.5% to 3% of the sample, which has roughly 380,000 distinct CDR3 sequences, 4% to 6% seen once. The sequenced sample was whole blood, obtained in connection with sensitization to the hapten diphenylcyclopropenone (DPC). The source is a woman aged 45-65 years with alopecia areata. Some clones in this sample may be carry-over from other donors' samples.

This clonotype has ten or more counts. This chain uses TRBV7-2 with TRBJ2-7; 16 bases are a match to TRBD2. Trimming removed 5 bases from V and 9 bases from J; junction bases left unmatched: 7. There are 15 residues in the CDR3. CDR1 SGHTA and CDR2 FQGNSA come from the germline V gene. CDR3 protein: CASSGGLAGGRSQYF. The CDR3 nucleotides are TGTGCCAGCAGCGGGGGACTAGCGGGAGGGCGGTCGCAGTACTTC.

V is TRBV29-1 and J is TRBJ2-5, with a weak D call TRBD1 (5 bases). This CDR3 is built from 13 residues. CDR1 and CDR2 (germline): SQVTM, ANQGSEA. Trimming took off 2 bases at V and 5 bases at J, with 12 bases between the two ends. The CDR3 bases are TGCAGCGTTGAAATAACAGGCGTTGAGACCCAGTACTTC. This translates into CSVEITGVETQYF.

This clonotype was seen a handful of times. The J gene is TRBJ2-4, the V gene TRBV6-6, with D possibly called TRBD1 or TRBD2 (5 bases each). Germline loops: CDR1 MNHNY, CDR2 SVGAGI (reference sequence). The V gene lost 5 bases and the J gene lost 9 bases, with 17 bases spanning the gap. The CDR3 totals 14 residues. The CDR3 region is CASSRGRGATIQYF. CDR3 in DNA: TGTGCCAGCAGTCGTGGTAGGGGAGCGACCATTCAGTACTTC.

This clonotype was seen at least ten times. The chain is built from TRBV20-1 and TRBJ1-2; 7 nucleotides match TRBD1. CDR1 is DFQATT, CDR2 SNEGSKA, per germline (reference sequence). The V segment lost 5 bases and the J segment 3 bases; nucleotides outside the gene matches: 6. This CDR3 region has 13 residues. The CDR3 DNA follows: TGCAGTGCTGAAGGGGGCGCCGACTATGGCTACACCTTC. Its protein is CSAEGGADYGYTF.

There are a few counts of this clonotype. The chain links TRBV24-1 to TRBJ2-1; 7 bases match TRBD1. Germline V lookup: CDR1 KGHDR, CDR2 SFDVKD. This CDR3 spans 15 amino acids. Trimming at V came to 2 bases and at J to 7 bases, leaving 7 bases not matched to a gene. CDR3 bases: TGTGCCACCAGTGATTGGAGGCAGGGGGAAAATGAGCAGTTCTTC. Translation gives CATSDWRQGENEQFF.